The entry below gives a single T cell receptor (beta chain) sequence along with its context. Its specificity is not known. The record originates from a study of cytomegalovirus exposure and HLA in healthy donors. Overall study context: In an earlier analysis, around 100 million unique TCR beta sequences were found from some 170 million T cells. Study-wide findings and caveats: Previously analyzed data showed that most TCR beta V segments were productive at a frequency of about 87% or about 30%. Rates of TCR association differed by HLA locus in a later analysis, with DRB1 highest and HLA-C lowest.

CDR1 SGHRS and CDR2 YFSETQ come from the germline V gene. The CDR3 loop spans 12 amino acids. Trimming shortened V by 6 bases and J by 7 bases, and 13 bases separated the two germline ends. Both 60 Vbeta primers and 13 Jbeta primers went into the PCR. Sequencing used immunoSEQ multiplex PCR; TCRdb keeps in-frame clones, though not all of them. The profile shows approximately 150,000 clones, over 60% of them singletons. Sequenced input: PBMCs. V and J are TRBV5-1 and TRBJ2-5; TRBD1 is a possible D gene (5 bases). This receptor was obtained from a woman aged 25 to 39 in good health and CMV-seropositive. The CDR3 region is CASNQGEGTQYF. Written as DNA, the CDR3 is TGCGCCAGCAATCAGGGCGAAGGGACCCAGTACTTC.